Listed below are T cell receptor beta chains from one sample, sequenced in a study of blood T cell repertoires in COVID-19. TCRdb's table, derived via immunoSEQ multiplex PCR, lists solely in-frame clones and lacks some. In the table there are about 320,000 clones, around 86% of which are singletons. Sample: peripheral blood. Source of these receptors: a woman in her fifties or sixties with acute or convalescent COVID-19. CDR3s include the opening cysteine and the closing phenylalanine or tryptophan. D genes are given only for firm matches.

v_call d_call cdr3_aa
TRBV5-4 . CASSTGQMNTEAFF
TRBV6-5 . CASSQGPFYGYTF
TRBV6-2/TRBV6-3 . CASSPQRDTEAFF
TRBV2 TRBD1 CASIRTGVGEQYF
TRBV9 . CASSVPAWAGNTGELFF
TRBV5-1 TRBD1 CASSFVFGTGAETQYF
TRBV19 TRBD1 CASSLGQGAAEQYF
TRBV28 TRBD1 CAGQGNNQPQHF
TRBV7-9 . CASIEAGVDYEQYF
TRBV5-1 TRBD1 CASSLTGTGGHYGYTF
TRBV6-6 TRBD2 CASTPASGTYNEQFF
TRBV2 . CASRPTGGYGYTF
TRBV5-1 . CASSNTGETGELFF
TRBV7-2 TRBD2 CASSSRLAGQETQYF
TRBV7-3 TRBD1 CASSLDIDRGQAGELFF
TRBV27 . CASSLQQHSYEQYF
TRBV15 TRBD2 CATSRSRVGLAGDWEQYF
TRBV9 TRBD1 CASSPQTGGYSYEQYF
TRBV11-1 TRBD1 CASSNDRGSNGYTF
TRBV28 . CASSFGVYEQYF
TRBV5-4 TRBD1 CASSLDRGLGAYGYTF
TRBV2 TRBD2 CASTISGGGELFF
TRBV7-2 . CASSLGAAQETQYF
TRBV4-1 TRBD2 CASSPKSRSGRATYNEQFF
TRBV27 TRBD2 CASRPGLANNEQFF
TRBV10-3 . CAIRNSSYEQYF
TRBV4-3 TRBD2 CASSQDPVGPGLAGTDTQYF
TRBV28 . CASNVKGVTTEAFF
TRBV9 . CASSYGRENEKLFF